This TCR beta chain comes out of a study of shared clonotypes between healthy human individuals. Study information: CD4 naive cells filled three plates per donor, CD4 memory three, CD8 naive two and CD8 memory one.

Worth noting for this clone: Its specificity is unknown.

Cells designated naive CD8 were CD45RO-negative and were positively selected for CCR7, with terminally differentiated effector memory CD45RA+ cells excluded. Sequencing used immunoSEQ multiplex PCR; TCRdb keeps in-frame clones, though not all of them. The sample carries roughly 590,000 clones, around 95% recorded once. General study results and limits: Against clonotypes common to all four donors, non-shared ones had lower generation probabilities. Sequencing depth was expected to influence donor clonotype sharing. A few donors held 5% to 5.5% of naive CD4 clonotypes in common.

This CDR3 has 14 residues. Trimming stripped 1 base from V and 6 bases from J, with 12 bases between. The germline V gene encodes CDR1 SGHRS and CDR2 YFSETQ. The chain links TRBV5-1 to TRBJ2-3, with D perhaps matching TRBD1 or TRBD2 (5 bases each). Sequences were obtained from naive CD8+ T cells sorted from blood. The source is a woman aged 30 to 39 in good health. The CDR3 nucleotides are TGCGCCAGCAGCTTGTTTTCCAGGGAGGATACGCAGTATTTT. This sequence encodes CASSLFSREDTQYF.